The 22 T cell receptor beta chains below come from one sample, sequenced in a study of cytomegalovirus exposure and HLA in healthy donors. Generated by immunoSEQ multiplex PCR, the TCRdb table keeps only in-frame clones and is missing some. Here the sample spans about 360,000 clones, roughly 89% being singletons. The sample was PBMCs. The receptor set was obtained from a woman aged 18-29 years in good health and CMV-seronegative.

The gene calls are TRBV28 and TRBJ2-1; D perhaps matches TRBD2 (5 bases). V lost 1 base and J 8 bases, leaving 12 bases between the germline ends. Germline CDR1 MDHEN, CDR2 SYDVKM. This CDR3 spans 14 amino acids. In DNA form, the CDR3 reads TGTGCCAGCAGTTTATCCAGCGGTAGCCATGAGCAGTTCTTC. Protein: CASSLSSGSHEQFF.

In this sample, this clone turned up a few times. The rearrangement uses TRBV4-2 and TRBJ2-2; possibly TRBD2 for D (6 bases). The CDR3 consists of 16 residues. CDR1 is LGHNA, CDR2 YNFKEQ, per germline. Trimming cost V 0 bases and J 2 bases, with 10 bases left between them. The CDR3 protein is CASSQDGTRNTGELFF. The CDR3 coding sequence is TGTGCCAGCAGCCAAGATGGGACTCGAAACACCGGGGAGCTGTTTTTT.

In this sample, this clone turned up a few times. This sequence joins TRBV7-9 and TRBJ2-5; weak D call: TRBD1 (6 bases). Germline V gives CDR1 SEHNR, CDR2 FQNEAQ (reference sequence). Trimming took 5 bases from V and 1 from J, leaving 14 bases between them. The CDR3 loop spans 15 amino acids. The CDR3 sequence: CASSRKTGRQETQYF. CDR3 bases: TGTGCCAGCAGCCGTAAGACAGGCCGCCAAGAGACCCAGTACTTC.

A single count supports this clone. This chain connects TRBV9 to TRBJ2-5; TRBD2 is a possible D gene (6 bases). The length of the CDR3 is 15 residues. Germline CDR1 and CDR2: SGDLS and YYNGEE. The ends were cut back, 3 bases at V and 0 bases at J, with 12 bases in the middle. This CDR3 reads CASSESGTHQETQYF. DNA for the CDR3: TGTGCCAGCAGCGAATCCGGGACTCACCAAGAGACCCAGTACTTC.

V is TRBV4-1 and J is TRBJ2-6; perhaps TRBD2 as D (6 bases). Trimming pared 2 bases from V and 2 bases from J, leaving 19 bases between. Germline values: CDR1 MGHRA, CDR2 YSYEKL. This CDR3 region has 19 residues. CDR3 DNA sequence: TGCGCCAGCAGCCAAATCTCTTCGTCGTGGGGGGCTGGGGCCAACGTCCTGACTTTC. It encodes CASSQISSSWGAGANVLTF.

This chain uses TRBV6-5 with TRBJ1-1, with D unresolved. V lost 9 bases to trimming and J lost 0 bases, with 11 bases between them. The CDR3 runs 13 residues. The germline V gene encodes CDR1 MNHEY and CDR2 SVGAGI. As DNA, the CDR3 is TGTGCCAGTAATTTGAGGCTGAACACTGAAGCTTTCTTT. It translates to CASNLRLNTEAFF.

The sample holds many counts of this clone. The chain uses TRBV27 and TRBJ1-5; 12 bases fit TRBD1. Unmatched junction bases numbered 8, after V lost 5 bases and J lost 6 bases. Germline V gene data show CDR1 as MNHEY and CDR2 as SMNVEV (reference sequence). This CDR3 comprises 16 residues. CDR3 nucleotide sequence: TGTGCCAGCAGTCGGGGGGACAGGGGGCAGAGTCAGCCCCAGCATTTT. Protein sequence: CASSRGDRGQSQPQHF.

Turning to this clone: Relative to the germline gene, one junction end is altered; a read error may explain this. V gene TRBV5-4 combines with J gene TRBJ2-7, with a weak D call TRBD1 (5 bases). Germline CDR1 SGHNT, CDR2 YYREEE (reference sequence). The CDR3 covers 13 residues. CDR3 protein: CASSLPSDSRQNF. CDR3 nucleotide sequence: TGTGCCAGCAGCTTACCATCCGACAGTAGACAGAACTTC.

The genes are TRBV5-4 and TRBJ2-1, with 9 nucleotides matching TRBD2. Germline lookup yields CDR1 SGHNT and CDR2 YYREEE (reference sequence). This CDR3 region has 14 residues. The CDR3 region has the DNA TGTGCGTTTGGGGCGGGAGGGGGTTACAATGAGCAGTTCTTC. Translating gives CAFGAGGGYNEQFF.

This chain joins TRBV9 and TRBJ2-2; maybe TRBD2 (6 bases). The V end lost 7 bases, the J end lost 4 bases, and 17 bases lay between the germline ends. The CDR3 length is 15 residues. Germline V CDR1 and CDR2: SGDLS, YYNGEE. Here the CDR3 reads CASGDSGDPTGELFF. The CDR3 DNA is TGTGCCAGCGGGGATAGCGGAGACCCCACCGGGGAGCTGTTTTTT.

The chain carries TRBV27 and TRBJ2-7, with a tentative D call TRBD2 (6 bases). Germline assignment: CDR1 MNHEY and CDR2 SMNVEV (reference sequence). The CDR3 has 15 amino acids. V lost 5 bases to trimming and J lost 1 base, with 15 bases between them. The CDR3 spells CASSLRTGGSYEQYF. The CDR3 DNA reads as TGTGCCAGCAGTCTCCGGACTGGGGGGTCCTACGAGCAGTACTTC.

The chain has TRBV7-6 and TRBJ2-1; tentative D call: TRBD1 (6 bases). The CDR3 has 16 residues. CDR1 SGHVS and CDR2 FNYEAQ come from the germline V gene. V gave up 2 bases and J gave up 6 bases, with 17 bases separating them. CDR3 region: CASSLSLSGAVNEQFF. CDR3 coding DNA: TGTGCCAGCAGCTTATCTCTTTCAGGGGCTGTCAATGAGCAGTTCTTC.

This rearrangement joins TRBV5-8 to TRBJ2-7, with 8 bases aligning to TRBD1. This CDR3 is built from 16 residues. Unmatched junction bases numbered 9, after V lost 2 bases and J lost 2 bases. CDR1 is SGHTS and CDR2 is YDEGEE in the germline V gene. CDR3 in amino acids: CASSLIRTGKTYEQYF. CDR3 DNA sequence: TGTGCCAGCAGCTTAATCCGGACAGGGAAAACCTACGAGCAGTACTTC.

The chain joins TRBV5-4 to TRBJ2-5; D possibly corresponds to TRBD2 (6 bases). The CDR3 runs to 14 residues. CDR1 and CDR2 (germline): SGHNT, YYREEE (reference sequence). Trimming removed 4 bases from V and 1 base from J, with 11 bases in between. The chain's CDR3 is CASSRRGFQETQYF. In DNA, the CDR3 is TGTGCCAGCAGCCGGAGGGGTTTCCAAGAGACCCAGTACTTC.

This clone has a handful of counts. V is TRBV7-3 and J is TRBJ2-7; perhaps TRBD2 as D (5 bases). Looked up from germline, CDR1 is SGHTA and CDR2 is FQGTGA. V lost 5 bases, J lost 6 bases, and 14 bases lay in between. This CDR3 has 13 amino acids. CDR3 nucleotide sequence: TGTGCCAGCAGCGGCCTTGGGAGTACCGAGCAGTACTTC. Amino acids: CASSGLGSTEQYF.

The chain links TRBV15 to TRBJ2-1; no clear D. This CDR3 contains 13 residues. Per germline, CDR1 LNHNV and CDR2 YYDKDF (reference sequence). The V end was cut by 1 base, the J end by 15 bases, with 16 bases between. CDR3 amino acids: CATSRAGVTDRFF. The CDR3 nucleotides are TGTGCCACCAGCAGAGCAGGCGTAACAGATCGGTTCTTC.

The chain combines TRBV18 with TRBJ2-7; 11 bases fit TRBD2. J gave up 7 bases and V 4 bases, and 12 bases lay outside the gene matches. This CDR3 has 16 residues. Germline V gene lookup returns CDR1 KGHSH and CDR2 LQKENI. The CDR3 nucleotides read TGTGCCAGCTCACTTACTGGACTAGCGGGTACTCCTGAGCAGTACTTC. Translated: CASSLTGLAGTPEQYF. Complete variable domain (other parts from reference TRBV18 and TRBJ2-7): NAGVMQNPRHLVRRRGQEARLRCSPMKGHSHVYWYRQLPEEGLKFMVYLQKENIIDESGMPKERFSAEFPKEGPSILRIQQVVRGDSAAYFCASSLTGLAGTPEQYFGPGTRLTVT.

This clone was seen more than once but under ten times. Other DNA sequences in this sample translate to the same CDR3. V is TRBV7-2 and J is TRBJ2-7; D is possibly TRBD1 (6 bases). Germline CDR1 and CDR2: SGHTA and FQGNSA. The CDR3 sequence is 12 residues long. V was shortened by 5 bases and J by 3 bases, with 8 bases between the two germline ends. The CDR3 sequence: CASSLTGYEQYF. In DNA, the CDR3 is TGTGCCAGCAGCCTGACAGGCTACGAGCAGTACTTC.

V gene TRBV6-5 combines with J gene TRBJ2-7, with D perhaps matching TRBD1 (5 bases). CDR3 length: 14 amino acids. The germline V gene encodes CDR1 MNHEY and CDR2 SVGAGI. V lost 5 bases and J lost 2, with 13 bases in between. As DNA, the CDR3 is TGTGCCAGCAGTCCAGGGCCCCGGGCCTACGAGCAGTACTTC. Translation gives CASSPGPRAYEQYF.

The rearrangement joins TRBV2 to TRBJ2-3, with a possible D match to TRBD2 (5 bases). Germline V gene sequence: CDR1 SNHLY, CDR2 FYNNEI. With 0 bases removed from V and 1 base from J, the gap between germline ends came to 11 bases. This CDR3 region has 16 residues. CDR3 bases: TGTGCCAGCAGTGAAGCGCTGGGGAGTGGCACAGATACGCAGTATTTT. It yields the protein CASSEALGSGTDTQYF.

The V call is TRBV10-2, the J call TRBJ1-3, with D tentatively TRBD1 (5 bases). Looked up from germline, CDR1 is WSHSY and CDR2 is SAAADI. The CDR3 spans 14 residues. Trimming left V 4 bases short and J 0 bases short, with 7 bases between. This CDR3 is CASSGGSSGNTIYF. The CDR3 DNA follows: TGCGCCAGCAGTGGGGGCAGCTCTGGAAACACCATATATTTT.

The chain uses TRBV28 and TRBJ2-1; D is perhaps TRBD2 (6 bases). The CDR3 extends over 15 amino acids. From germline, CDR1 is MDHEN and CDR2 SYDVKM. The V end lost 5 bases, the J end lost 5 bases, and 16 bases lay between the germline ends. DNA for the CDR3: TGTGCCAGCAGTCCCCGGACTAATATTCACAATGAGCAGTTCTTC. As protein: CASSPRTNIHNEQFF. Variable domain in full (rest from reference TRBV28 and TRBJ2-1): DVKVTQSSRYLVKRTGEKVFLECVQDMDHENMFWYRQDPGLGLRLIYFSYDVKMKEKGDIPEGYSVSREKKERFSLILESASTNQTSMYLCASSPRTNIHNEQFFGPGTRLTVL.